This is a list of T cell receptor beta chains from one sample in a study of T cells after yellow fever vaccination. TCRdb reprocessed the 5' RACE reads via MiXCR and lists one record per CDR3 protein. Here the sample spans about 550,000 distinct CDR3 sequences, about 19% being singletons. The sequenced sample was PBMCs, obtained 15 days after the yellow fever booster vaccination. The receptors stem from a man in his thirties or forties who received the YFV17D yellow fever vaccine. The CDR3 runs from the conserved cysteine through the conserved F or W. Each record gives: V gene, clone size, J gene, D gene, CDR3 protein, CDR3 DNA. D genes are given only for firm matches. Expanded clones are given a class, and other clones once, few, many or no size at all.

v_gene: TRBV7-2; abundance: NA; j_gene: TRBJ2-7; d_gene: TRBD1; CDR3aa: CASSLKDRRYEQYF; CDR3nt: TGTGCCAGCAGCCTCAAGGACAGGAGGTACGAGCAGTACTTC
v_gene: TRBV7-9; abundance: NA; j_gene: TRBJ2-5; d_gene: TRBD1; CDR3aa: CASSFGQGYETQYF; CDR3nt: TGTGCCAGCAGCTTCGGACAGGGGTACGAGACCCAGTACTTC
v_gene: TRBV6-1; abundance: few; j_gene: TRBJ2-5; d_gene: TRBD2; CDR3aa: CASSGPSGRMQTQYF; CDR3nt: TGTGCCAGCAGTGGACCTAGCGGGAGGATGCAGACCCAGTACTTC
v_gene: TRBV7-2; abundance: few; j_gene: TRBJ2-6; d_gene: NA; CDR3aa: CASSSQTIGANVLTF; CDR3nt: TGTGCCAGCAGCTCCCAAACTATTGGGGCCAACGTCCTGACTTTC
v_gene: TRBV28; abundance: few; j_gene: TRBJ2-7; d_gene: TRBD2; CDR3aa: CASRQTMTSLGEQYF; CDR3nt: TGTGCCAGCAGACAAACTATGACTAGCCTGGGCGAGCAGTACTTC
v_gene: TRBV6-1; abundance: NA; j_gene: TRBJ2-1; d_gene: TRBD2; CDR3aa: CASRGLAGGPRNEQFF; CDR3nt: TGTGCCAGCAGGGGGCTAGCGGGAGGGCCTCGGAATGAGCAGTTCTTC
v_gene: TRBV4-2; abundance: few; j_gene: TRBJ2-2; d_gene: NA; CDR3aa: CASSQAVANTGELFF; CDR3nt: TGTGCCAGCAGCCAGGCGGTAGCGAACACCGGGGAGCTGTTTTTT
v_gene: TRBV5-6; abundance: few; j_gene: TRBJ1-5; d_gene: NA; CDR3aa: CASSLGLREGQPQHF; CDR3nt: TGTGCCAGCAGCTTGGGGCTCAGGGAGGGTCAGCCCCAGCATTTT
v_gene: TRBV11-2; abundance: NA; j_gene: TRBJ2-3; d_gene: TRBD2; CDR3aa: CASSTFESGRLRDTQYF; CDR3nt: TGTGCCAGCAGCACCTTTGAGAGCGGGAGGTTGAGAGATACGCAGTATTTT
v_gene: TRBV7-8; abundance: few; j_gene: TRBJ2-7; d_gene: TRBD1; CDR3aa: CASSDLTGGYEQYF; CDR3nt: TGTGCCAGCAGCGACCTTACAGGGGGATACGAGCAGTACTTC
v_gene: TRBV6-1; abundance: few; j_gene: TRBJ2-5; d_gene: NA; CDR3aa: CASSQTRPLGPETQYF; CDR3nt: TGTGCCAGCAGTCAGACACGACCCCTAGGCCCAGAGACCCAGTACTTC
v_gene: TRBV10-3; abundance: few; j_gene: TRBJ2-7; d_gene: NA; CDR3aa: CAIREDRPNTYEQYF; CDR3nt: TGTGCCATCAGAGAAGACAGGCCCAATACCTACGAGCAGTACTTC
v_gene: TRBV12-3/TRBV12-4; abundance: NA; j_gene: TRBJ2-3; d_gene: NA; CDR3aa: CASSLAGVDTQYF; CDR3nt: TGTGCCAGCAGTTTAGCGGGAGTGGATACGCAGTATTTT
v_gene: TRBV7-9; abundance: few; j_gene: TRBJ1-1; d_gene: NA; CDR3aa: CASSSYASTEAFF; CDR3nt: TGTGCCAGCAGCTCCTATGCCAGCACTGAAGCTTTCTTT
v_gene: TRBV6-5; abundance: few; j_gene: TRBJ2-7; d_gene: NA; CDR3aa: CASISERGFLYEQYF; CDR3nt: TGTGCCAGCATTTCAGAGAGGGGATTCTTGTACGAGCAGTACTTC
v_gene: TRBV7-2; abundance: NA; j_gene: TRBJ1-3; d_gene: TRBD1; CDR3aa: CASSFQGAKTGNTIYF; CDR3nt: TGTGCCAGCAGCTTTCAGGGGGCTAAAACTGGAAACACCATATATTTT
v_gene: TRBV2; abundance: NA; j_gene: TRBJ2-7; d_gene: TRBD2; CDR3aa: CASTALAGDEQYF; CDR3nt: TGTGCCAGCACAGCACTAGCGGGAGACGAGCAGTACTTC
v_gene: TRBV12-3/TRBV12-4; abundance: NA; j_gene: TRBJ2-7; d_gene: TRBD2; CDR3aa: CASSWGGGSSGEQYF; CDR3nt: TGTGCCAGCTCATGGGGAGGCGGGAGCTCTGGCGAGCAGTACTTC
v_gene: TRBV3-1; abundance: few; j_gene: TRBJ1-2; d_gene: NA; CDR3aa: CATSPTGYGYTF; CDR3nt: TGTGCCACCAGTCCAACTGGCTATGGCTACACCTTC
v_gene: TRBV5-6; abundance: NA; j_gene: TRBJ2-7; d_gene: NA; CDR3aa: CASSHAGEQYF; CDR3nt: TGTGCCAGCAGCCACGCGGGGGAGCAGTACTTC
v_gene: TRBV5-1; abundance: few; j_gene: TRBJ2-7; d_gene: NA; CDR3aa: CASSLAGDKISYEQYF; CDR3nt: TGCGCCAGCAGCTTGGCCGGTGACAAAATCTCCTACGAGCAGTACTTC
v_gene: TRBV29-1; abundance: few; j_gene: TRBJ2-3; d_gene: TRBD2; CDR3aa: CSVSTSGRADTQYF; CDR3nt: TGCAGCGTTTCGACTAGCGGGAGGGCAGATACGCAGTATTTT
v_gene: TRBV7-9; abundance: NA; j_gene: TRBJ1-1; d_gene: NA; CDR3aa: CASSLSGGGGNTEAFF; CDR3nt: TGTGCCAGCAGCTTATCGGGGGGCGGCGGGAACACTGAAGCTTTCTTT
v_gene: TRBV29-1; abundance: NA; j_gene: TRBJ2-7; d_gene: NA; CDR3aa: CSAAPDQSHEQYF; CDR3nt: TGCAGCGCGGCCCCCGACCAATCCCACGAGCAGTACTTC
v_gene: TRBV9; abundance: NA; j_gene: TRBJ2-2; d_gene: NA; CDR3aa: CASSVEGGVGTGELFF; CDR3nt: TGTGCCAGCAGCGTAGAGGGCGGAGTAGGCACCGGGGAGCTGTTTTTT